This TCR beta chain was sequenced for a study of OX40 agonist ivuxolimab in advanced cancers. At the level of the study: The patients received ivuxolimab by intravenous route every 2 weeks at 0.01 to 10 mg/kg. Regarding the study as a whole: Expanded clones belonging to CD8+ T cells outnumbered, on average, those of CD4+. Researchers did not determine the expanded peripheral T cells' antigen specificity.

Method: immunoSEQ multiplex PCR; TCRdb's copy keeps in-frame clones and lacks some. The sample holds some 70,000 clones, about 81% seen once. On this clone: Its antigen remains unknown.

Trimming at V came to 3 bases and at J to 3 bases, leaving 8 bases not matched to a gene. This CDR3 is built from 17 residues. Germline CDR1 is SEHNR and CDR2 is FQNEAQ (reference sequence). The source material was CD4+ or CD8+ T cells sorted from blood, sampled in a trial of the OX40 agonist ivuxolimab. The TCR was taken from an adult with an advanced solid tumor such as melanoma, head and neck, liver or kidney cancer. V usage is TRBV7-9 and J usage is TRBJ1-4, with 9 positions matching TRBD1. The CDR3 nucleotides read TGTGCCAGCAGCTTGGGGACAGGGATGATCGCTAATGAAAAACTGTTTTTT. Protein sequence: CASSLGTGMIANEKLFF.